Included here is one T cell receptor beta chain sequence, with context. Its cognate antigen is unknown. This entry belongs to a study of cytomegalovirus exposure and HLA in healthy donors. Study results and limitations: Most CMV-associated TCR beta chains were later found to appear HLA-restricted. Among TCR beta chains, those listed as cytomegalovirus-associated numbered about 160. CMV serostatus was the sole immune exposure data available.

In the PCR, 60 Vbeta and 13 Jbeta primers were used. The repertoire was sequenced with immunoSEQ multiplex PCR; TCRdb's copy has only in-frame clones and lacks some. Of some 160,000 clones in the sample, around 9.6% were seen once. There are 14 residues in the CDR3. In germline, CDR1 is MNHEY, CDR2 SMNVEV (reference sequence). V was clipped by 8 bases and J by 9 bases, with 17 bases between them. The TCR sequence derives from a male donor in good health and CMV-seronegative. This chain joins TRBV27 and TRBJ1-6; D is undetermined. The sequenced sample was PBMCs. CDR3: CASAPGPRLSPLHF. CDR3 DNA sequence: TGTGCCAGCGCACCGGGTCCGAGGCTTTCACCCCTCCACTTT.